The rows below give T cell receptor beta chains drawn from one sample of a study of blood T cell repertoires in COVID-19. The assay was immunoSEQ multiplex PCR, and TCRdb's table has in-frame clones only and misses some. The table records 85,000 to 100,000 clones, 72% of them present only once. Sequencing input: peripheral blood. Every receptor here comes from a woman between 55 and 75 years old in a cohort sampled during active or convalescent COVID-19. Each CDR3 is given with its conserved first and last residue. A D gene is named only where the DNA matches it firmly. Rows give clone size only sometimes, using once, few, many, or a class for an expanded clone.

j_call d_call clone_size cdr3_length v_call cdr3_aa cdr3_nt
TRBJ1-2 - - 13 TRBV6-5 CASSSQGTYGYTF TGTGCCAGCAGCTCACAGGGTACCTATGGCTACACCTTC
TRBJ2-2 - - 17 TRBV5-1 CASSLGPRGESTGELFF TGCGCCAGCAGCTTGGGGCCCAGGGGAGAGAGCACCGGGGAGCTGTTTTTT
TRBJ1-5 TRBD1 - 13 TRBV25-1 CASSASGGRDQHF TGTGCCAGCAGTGCGTCAGGGGGTCGGGACCAGCATTTT
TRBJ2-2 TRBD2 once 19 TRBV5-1 CASRNPGLAGGLWTGELFF TGCGCCAGCAGGAATCCGGGACTAGCGGGGGGGCTGTGGACCGGGGAGCTGTTTTTT
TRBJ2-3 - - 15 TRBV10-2 CASLLGAGGTDTQYF TGCGCCAGCCTCCTGGGGGCAGGGGGGACAGATACGCAGTATTTT
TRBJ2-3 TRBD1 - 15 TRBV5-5 CASSSRTGPTDTQYF TGTGCCAGCAGCTCAAGGACAGGACCCACAGATACGCAGTATTTT
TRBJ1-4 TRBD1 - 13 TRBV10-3 CAISQGDGEKLFF TGTGCCATCAGTCAGGGGGATGGTGAAAAACTGTTTTTT
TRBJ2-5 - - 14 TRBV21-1 CASSKVKQGEARYF TGTGCCAGCAGCAAGGTGAAGCAAGGGGAGGCCCGGTACTTC
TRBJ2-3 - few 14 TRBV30 CAWSPPGGRDTQYF TGTGCCTGGAGTCCCCCAGGGGGGAGGGATACGCAGTATTTT
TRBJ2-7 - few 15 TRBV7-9 CASSLVIGSSYEQYF TGTGCCAGCAGCTTAGTCATAGGGAGCTCCTACGAGCAGTACTTC
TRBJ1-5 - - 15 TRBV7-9 CASSLAEGSNQPQHF TGTGCCAGCAGCTTAGCCGAGGGTAGCAATCAGCCCCAGCATTTT
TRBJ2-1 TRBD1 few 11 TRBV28 CGTGGNHEQFF TGCGGGACAGGGGGCAACCATGAGCAGTTCTTC
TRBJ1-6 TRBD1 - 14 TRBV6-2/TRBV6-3 CASSRQGWRSPLHF TGTGCCAGCAGCCGACAGGGCTGGCGCTCACCCCTCCACTTT
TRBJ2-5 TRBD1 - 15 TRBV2 CASNQDRGFVETQYF TGTGCCAGCAACCAGGACAGGGGGTTCGTAGAGACCCAGTACTTC
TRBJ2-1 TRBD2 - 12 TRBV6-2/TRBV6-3 CASSTSGNEQFF TGTGCCAGCAGTACTAGCGGCAATGAGCAGTTCTTC
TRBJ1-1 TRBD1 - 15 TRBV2 CASRRTGGGLTEAFF TGTGCCAGCAGGCGGACAGGGGGCGGGCTCACTGAAGCTTTCTTT
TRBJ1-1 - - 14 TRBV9 CASSPGLLNTEAFF TGTGCCAGCAGCCCGGGACTGTTGAACACTGAAGCTTTCTTT
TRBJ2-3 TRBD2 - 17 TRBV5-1 CASSPLGATSGTDTQYF TGCGCCAGCAGCCCCCTCGGTGCGACTAGCGGTACAGATACGCAGTATTTT
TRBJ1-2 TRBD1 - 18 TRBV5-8 CASSLETPGQGLNYGYTF TGTGCCAGCAGCTTGGAGACGCCGGGACAGGGTTTAAACTATGGCTACACCTTC
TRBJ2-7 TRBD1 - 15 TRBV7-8 CASTLVRDRVTEQYF TGTGCCAGCACCCTAGTCCGGGACAGGGTCACCGAGCAGTACTTC
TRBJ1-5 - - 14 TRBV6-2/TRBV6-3 CASSYGQGGQPQHF TGTGCCAGCAGTTACGGGCAGGGCGGTCAGCCCCAGCATTTT
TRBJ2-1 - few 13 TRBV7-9 CASSLFVSNEQFF TGTGCCAGCAGCTTATTCGTCAGCAATGAGCAGTTCTTC
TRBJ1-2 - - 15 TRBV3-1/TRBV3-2 CAGSPSRGIIYGYTF TGTGCCGGCAGCCCCAGCAGGGGAATAATCTATGGCTACACCTTC
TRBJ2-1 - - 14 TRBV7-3 CASSKGVTYNEQFF TGTGCCAGCAGTAAGGGAGTGACCTACAATGAGCAGTTCTTC
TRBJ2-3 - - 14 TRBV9 CASSVRQGTDTQYF TGTGCCAGCAGCGTAAGACAGGGCACAGATACGCAGTATTTT
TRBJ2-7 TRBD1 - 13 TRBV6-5 CASSRDSAYEQYF TGTGCCAGCTCAAGGGACAGTGCCTACGAGCAGTACTTC
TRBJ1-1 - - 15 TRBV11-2 CASSLGAGINTEAFF TGTGCCAGCAGCTTAGGTGCGGGGATAAACACTGAAGCTTTCTTT
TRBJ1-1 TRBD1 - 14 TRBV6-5 CASSFTGVITEAFF TGTGCCAGCAGTTTCACAGGGGTGATCACTGAAGCTTTCTTT
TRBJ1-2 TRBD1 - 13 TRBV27 CASSIGTGDGYTF TGTGCCAGCAGTATCGGGACAGGGGATGGCTACACCTTC
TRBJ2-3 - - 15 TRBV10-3 CAIREGTQRADTQYF TGTGCCATCAGAGAGGGGACTCAGCGGGCAGATACGCAGTATTTT
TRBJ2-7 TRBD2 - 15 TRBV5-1 CASSSGGGPNYEQYF TGCGCCAGCAGCTCGGGAGGGGGGCCCAACTACGAGCAGTACTTC
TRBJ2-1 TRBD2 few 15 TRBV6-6 CASSYNPGGYNEQFF TGTGCCAGCAGTTATAACCCGGGGGGATACAATGAGCAGTTCTTC
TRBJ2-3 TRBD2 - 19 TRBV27 CASRLTGVQRGGSGDTQYF TGTGCCAGCAGGCTCACAGGGGTCCAGCGGGGGGGCTCGGGAGATACGCAGTATTTT
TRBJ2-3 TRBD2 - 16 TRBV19 CASRASERGGTDTQYF TGTGCCAGTAGAGCGAGTGAGCGGGGGGGCACAGATACGCAGTATTTT
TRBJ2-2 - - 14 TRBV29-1 CSVEGSPNTGELFF TGCAGCGTTGAGGGCAGCCCGAACACCGGGGAGCTGTTTTTT
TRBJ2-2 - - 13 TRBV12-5 CASGLRGAGELFF TGTGCTAGTGGTCTCAGGGGGGCCGGGGAGCTGTTTTTT
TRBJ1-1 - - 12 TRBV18 CASSPSREGAFF TGTGCCAGCTCACCAAGCAGGGAAGGAGCTTTCTTT
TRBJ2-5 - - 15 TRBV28 CASSSGTPYSETQYF TGTGCCAGCAGTTCCGGGACACCGTATTCCGAGACCCAGTACTTC
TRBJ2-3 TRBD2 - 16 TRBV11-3 CASSLVSGGPGDTQYF TGTGCCAGCAGCTTAGTTAGCGGGGGGCCGGGTGATACGCAGTATTTT
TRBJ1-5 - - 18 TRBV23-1 CASSQPLTGPYSNQPQHF TGCGCCAGCAGTCAACCTCTTACAGGGCCTTATAGCAATCAGCCCCAGCATTTT
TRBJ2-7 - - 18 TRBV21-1 CASSKAGRKGQGRLEQYF TGTGCCAGCAGCAAAGCGGGCCGTAAGGGACAGGGGAGGCTCGAGCAGTACTTC